This TCR beta chain comes out of a study of molecular identifiers for immune sequencing clone quantification. Via MiXCR, TCRdb re-called the PCR reads, giving one row per CDR3 protein. The sample shows 85,000 to 120,000 distinct CDR3 sequences, about a third of them seen only once. The CDR3 covers 17 residues. Trimming at V came to 1 base and at J to 5 bases, leaving 8 bases not matched to a gene. Germline CDR1 SGHAT, CDR2 FQNNGV. The sequenced material came from naive CD8+ T cells from blood, with Jurkat cell RNA spiked in. Documented subset: FACS-sorted CD8+CD4-CCR7+CD45RA+ naive T cells. This chain links TRBV11-2 with TRBJ2-1, with 10 nucleotides matching TRBD2. The source is a human donor in good health. Some libraries in this study had Jurkat cell RNA spiked in. This chain's CDR3 is CASSLASRTSGDNEQFF. DNA of the CDR3: TGTGCCAGCAGCTTAGCTTCCCGGACTAGCGGAGACAATGAGCAGTTCTTC.